The 24 T cell receptor beta chains presented below share a single source sample, sequenced in a study of T cell changes during pregnancy in multiple sclerosis. TCRdb's copy holds only in-frame clones and misses some; the assay was immunoSEQ multiplex PCR. The sample lists around 73,000 clones; 80% to 95% were seen once. This sample comprised peripheral blood, obtained in the third trimester of pregnancy. Receptors originate from a female donor in good health, enrolled as a control in a pregnancy study.

This chain uses TRBV7-8 with TRBJ2-1; TRBD2 matches at 7 bases. The CDR3 length is 16 residues. Germline V gives CDR1 SGHVS, CDR2 FQNEAQ. V lost 0 bases to trimming and J lost 5 bases; unmatched junction nucleotides: 7. The CDR3 loop reads CASSLAGGPDNNEQFF. The CDR3 DNA follows: TGTGCCAGCAGCTTAGCGGGAGGGCCGGATAACAATGAGCAGTTCTTC.

The chain recombines TRBV10-3 with TRBJ2-1; 9 bases match TRBD2. The CDR3 consists of 15 residues. Germline V lookup: CDR1 ENHRY, CDR2 SYGVKD. The V segment lost 5 bases and the J segment 3 bases; nucleotides outside the gene matches: 5. DNA for the CDR3: TGTGCCATCAGTCCGGGACTAGCCGGCTACAATGAGCAGTTCTTC. Translation gives CAISPGLAGYNEQFF.

The rearrangement uses TRBV7-9 and TRBJ2-1, with D unresolved. Trimming cost V 11 bases and J 6 bases, with 17 bases left between them. The germline CDR1 and CDR2 sequences are SEHNR and FQNEAQ (reference sequence). The CDR3 is 13 residues long. CDR3 in amino acids: CAASKVPGNEQFF. As DNA, the CDR3 is TGTGCCGCTTCTAAAGTACCCGGCAATGAGCAGTTCTTC.

This chain uses TRBV19 with TRBJ2-2; possibly TRBD1 for D (6 bases). Trimming took 1 base from V and 13 from J, leaving 19 bases between them. Germline assignment: CDR1 LNHDA and CDR2 SQIVND (reference sequence). CDR3 length equals 15 residues. The CDR3 coding sequence is TGTGCCAGTAGTATAGCGGTGGGGGCGAACCGGGGGCTGTTTTTT. This translates into CASSIAVGANRGLFF.

The chain is built from TRBV7-2 and TRBJ1-5, with TRBD1 matching 10 bases. The CDR3 length is 15 residues. Germline V gene sequence: CDR1 SGHTA, CDR2 FQGNSA. Trimming at V came to 5 bases and at J to 7 bases, leaving 8 bases not matched to a gene. CDR3: CASSPTGTGAQPQHF. DNA of the CDR3: TGTGCCAGCAGCCCAACCGGGACAGGGGCACAGCCCCAGCATTTT.

The chain couples TRBV28 to TRBJ1-5; D unclear. The V and J ends lost 4 bases and 0 bases respectively, with 10 bases between them. From germline, CDR1 is MDHEN and CDR2 SYDVKM. This CDR3 is 15 amino acids long. The CDR3, as DNA: TGTGCCAGCAGTTCAGGTCGGTATAGCAATCAGCCCCAGCATTTT. It translates to CASSSGRYSNQPQHF.

This sequence joins TRBV6-5 and TRBJ2-7, with TRBD2 as a possible D gene (7 bases). Per the germline V gene, CDR1 is MNHEY and CDR2 is SVGAGI. V was clipped by 6 bases and J by 2 bases, with 14 bases between them. The CDR3 has 14 residues. DNA for the CDR3: TGTGCCAGCAGCCCAGCGGGACACCCCTACGAGCAGTACTTC. It specifies CASSPAGHPYEQYF.

The gene calls are TRBV5-4 and TRBJ2-7; D possibly corresponds to TRBD2 (5 bases). The CDR3 contains 15 residues. Germline CDR1 SGHNT, CDR2 YYREEE (reference sequence). The V gene lost 0 bases and the J gene lost 1 base, with 11 bases spanning the gap. The CDR3 region is CASSLGSGSSYEQYF. For the CDR3, the DNA is TGTGCCAGCAGCTTGGGGTCGGGATCGTCCTACGAGCAGTACTTC.

The chain recombines TRBV29-1 with TRBJ2-3; 9 bases align to TRBD2. CDR1 is SQVTM, CDR2 ANQGSEA, per germline. CDR3 size: 15 residues. Trimming removed 5 bases from V and 1 base from J; junction bases left unmatched: 7. CDR3 residues: CSVHPREGGTDTQYF. CDR3 sequence (DNA): TGCAGCGTTCATCCGCGGGAGGGAGGCACAGATACGCAGTATTTT.

The gene calls are TRBV7-9 and TRBJ2-7; 9 bases align to TRBD2. Germline V gene lookup returns CDR1 SEHNR and CDR2 FQNEAQ (reference sequence). This CDR3 comprises 16 residues. Trimming cost V 2 bases and J 2 bases; bases outside gene matches: 7. Here the CDR3 DNA reads TGTGCCAGCAGCTTATTTGCGGGAGGGATGACCTACGAGCAGTACTTC. It is translated as CASSLFAGGMTYEQYF.

The rearrangement uses TRBV25-1 and TRBJ2-7, with D possibly TRBD1 on 5 matching bases. V was shortened by 1 base and J by 6 bases, with 16 bases between the two germline ends. The CDR3 extends over 15 amino acids. From germline, CDR1 is MGHDK and CDR2 SYGVNS. CDR3 nucleotide sequence: TGTGCCAGCAGTGAATCGGCTGGTCTGGGGCTCGAGCAGTACTTC. Translation gives CASSESAGLGLEQYF.

This chain uses TRBV7-9 with TRBJ2-3; 9 bases line up with TRBD2. Germline CDR1 is SEHNR and CDR2 is FQNEAQ (reference sequence). This CDR3 has 15 amino acids. The junction had 15 bases not matched to a gene; V was cut back by 8 bases and J by 9 bases. CDR3 nucleotides: TGTGCCAGCTCCCCCCCTGCGGGAGGGCAGGGGACGCAGTATTTT. Its protein product is CASSPPAGGQGTQYF.

The V and J genes are TRBV18 and TRBJ2-7; no definite D call. The CDR3 length is 16 residues. Trimming stripped 3 bases from V and 0 bases from J, with 15 bases between. The germline V gene has CDR1 KGHSH and CDR2 LQKENI. CDR3 in amino acids: CASSPVAGQTSYEQYF. The CDR3 DNA follows: TGTGCCAGCTCACCGGTCGCTGGGCAGACCTCCTACGAGCAGTACTTC.

The chain uses TRBV5-1 and TRBJ2-2, with D perhaps matching TRBD2 (5 bases). Germline V lookup: CDR1 SGHRS, CDR2 YFSETQ. With 4 bases removed from V and 6 bases from J, the gap between germline ends came to 19 bases. This CDR3 is 16 amino acids long. This CDR3 is CASSPAVTRSAGELFF. In nucleotides, the CDR3 is TGCGCCAGCAGCCCGGCGGTAACTAGATCCGCCGGGGAGCTGTTTTTT. The whole variable domain, filled in from reference TRBV5-1 and TRBJ2-2, reads KAGVTQTPRYLIKTRGQQVTLSCSPISGHRSVSWYQQTPGQGLQFLFEYFSETQRNKGNFPGRFSGRQFSNSRSEMNVSTLELGDSALYLCASSPAVTRSAGELFFGEGSRLTVL.

CDR3 coding DNA: TGTGCCAGCAGCTTAGTACAGGGGGCGATTTACGAGCAGTACTTC. Translating gives CASSLVQGAIYEQYF. The rearrangement joins TRBV7-8 to TRBJ2-7, with 9 bases lining up with TRBD1. Germline CDR1 reads SGHVS; CDR2 reads FQNEAQ. The junction had 5 bases not matched to a gene; V was cut back by 1 base and J by 4 bases. The CDR3 loop spans 15 amino acids.

The chain links TRBV28 to TRBJ2-7, with 7 nucleotides matching TRBD1. The junction had 4 bases not matched to a gene; V was cut back by 5 bases and J by 0 bases. Germline CDR1 is MDHEN and CDR2 is SYDVKM. The CDR3 length is 14 residues. The CDR3 DNA reads as TGTGCCAGCAGTACGACAGGGAGCTCCTACGAGCAGTACTTC. Translation gives CASSTTGSSYEQYF. The complete variable domain, with remaining parts taken from reference TRBV28 and TRBJ2-7, reads DVKVTQSSRYLVKRTGEKVFLECVQDMDHENMFWYRQDPGLGLRLIYFSYDVKMKEKGDIPEGYSVSREKKERFSLILESASTNQTSMYLCASSTTGSSYEQYFGPGTRLTVT.

The chain employs TRBV5-1 and TRBJ2-3, with TRBD2 matching over 8 bases. Germline V lookup: CDR1 SGHRS, CDR2 YFSETQ. The CDR3 is 17 residues long. V lost 4 bases and J lost 2; bases outside the gene matches: 12. CDR3 loop: CASSIDTGGAITDTQYF. The CDR3, as DNA: TGCGCCAGCAGCATAGATACCGGGGGGGCGATCACAGATACGCAGTATTTT.

The chain couples TRBV6-5 to TRBJ2-2; D is possibly TRBD1 (5 bases). Germline V lookup: CDR1 MNHEY, CDR2 SVGAGI. There are 15 residues in the CDR3. The V and J ends lost 7 bases and 1 base respectively, with 13 bases between them. CDR3 protein: CASTQGDRNTGELFF. DNA for the CDR3: TGTGCCAGCACCCAGGGCGACAGGAACACCGGGGAGCTGTTTTTT.

V and J are TRBV5-1 and TRBJ1-1; 8 nucleotides agree with TRBD1. V dropped 3 bases and J dropped 6; count of bases not matched to a gene: 7. Germline V CDR1 and CDR2: SGHRS, YFSETQ. The CDR3 covers 14 residues. This CDR3 reads CASSYAQGVSEAFF. The DNA for the CDR3 is TGCGCCAGCAGCTACGCACAGGGGGTATCTGAAGCTTTCTTT.

The rearrangement uses TRBV28 and TRBJ2-7; D call uncertain. This CDR3 has 13 amino acids. Germline lookup yields CDR1 MDHEN and CDR2 SYDVKM. V gave up 6 bases and J gave up 5 bases, with 14 bases separating them. CDR3 in DNA: TGTGCCAGCAGCCGATCCCCTAGAGACGAGCAGTACTTC. It yields the protein CASSRSPRDEQYF.

This clone came up once. The chain uses TRBV5-1 and TRBJ2-7, with D perhaps matching TRBD1 (6 bases). There are 14 residues in the CDR3. V was trimmed by 2 bases and J by 1 base, leaving 10 bases between them. Germline V lookup: CDR1 SGHRS, CDR2 YFSETQ. CDR3 bases: TGCGCCAGCAGCTTAGAGACAGGATCCTACGAGCAGTACTTC. Amino acids: CASSLETGSYEQYF.

V gene TRBV6-6 combines with J gene TRBJ1-2; D might be TRBD1 (6 bases). Germline V CDR1 and CDR2: MNHNY, SVGAGI (reference sequence). The CDR3 totals 14 residues. V was clipped by 0 bases and J by 5 bases, with 10 bases between them. CDR3 in amino acids: CASSYSGQRYGYTF. The DNA of the CDR3 is TGTGCCAGCAGTTACTCTGGACAGAGATATGGCTACACCTTC.

The sample holds one count of this clone. The rearrangement links TRBV5-4 to TRBJ2-1; D not certain. CDR1 and CDR2 (germline): SGHNT, YYREEE (reference sequence). V lost 4 bases and J lost 5, with 7 bases in between. There are 12 residues in the CDR3. The CDR3 sequence: CASSLTNNEQFF. CDR3 in DNA: TGTGCCAGCAGCCTAACGAACAATGAGCAGTTCTTC.

The V gene is TRBV18, the J gene TRBJ2-1, with 10 bases aligning to TRBD2. This CDR3 contains 15 residues. V trimming: 6 bases; J trimming: 5 bases; junction bases outside the gene matches: 7. Germline lookup yields CDR1 KGHSH and CDR2 LQKENI. CDR3 amino acids: CASSSGTSANNEQFF. Written as DNA, the CDR3 is TGTGCCAGCTCGTCCGGGACTAGCGCGAACAATGAGCAGTTCTTC.